The 20 T cell receptor beta chains in this list originate from one sample, sequenced in a study of early T cells in non-severe SARS-CoV-2 infection. TCRdb processed the 5' RACE reads anew with MiXCR; each CDR3 protein has one entry. The sample lists about 63,000 distinct CDR3 sequences, 13% occurring once. Material for sequencing was whole blood. The source is an adult who was a healthcare worker with PCR-confirmed SARS-CoV-2 infection or an uninfected control (not recorded which).

Concerning this clonotype itself: A much bigger clone sits one base away, suggesting this may be a read error. The rearrangement links TRBV7-2 to TRBJ1-2; D remains ambiguous. CDR1 is SGHTA and CDR2 is FQGNSA in the germline V gene. The CDR3 contains 12 residues. The V end was cut by 0 bases, the J end by 2 bases, with 1 base between. CDR3 coding DNA: TGTGCCAGCAGCTTAGCCAACTATGGCTACACCTTC. The encoded protein is CASSLANYGYTF.

The chain joins TRBV10-3 to TRBJ2-1; 11 bases agree with TRBD2. This CDR3 contains 18 residues. The J segment lost 0 bases and the V segment lost 7 bases, leaving 11 bases of the junction unmatched. Germline-derived CDR1 and CDR2 are ENHRY and SYGVKD. This chain's CDR3 is CAIIRVLAGVSSYNEQFF. The CDR3 DNA follows: TGTGCCATCATACGAGTACTAGCGGGGGTAAGCTCCTACAATGAGCAGTTCTTC.

This clonotype was counted many times. V is TRBV7-9 and J is TRBJ1-1, with D possibly matching TRBD1 (5 bases). Trimming cost V 8 bases and J 0 bases, with 16 bases left between them. From germline, CDR1 is SEHNR and CDR2 FQNEAQ (reference sequence). This CDR3 is built from 15 residues. The CDR3 loop reads CASDKLRGLNTEAFF. Written as DNA, the CDR3 is TGTGCCAGCGATAAACTAAGGGGCTTGAACACTGAAGCTTTCTTT.

This clonotype was seen a handful of times. This rearrangement joins TRBV15 to TRBJ2-5; 10 bases align to TRBD2. Germline CDR1 is LNHNV and CDR2 is YYDKDF (reference sequence). V dropped 6 bases and J dropped 1; count of bases not matched to a gene: 5. The CDR3 is 15 amino acids. This CDR3 reads CATRLAGNAQETQYF. DNA of the CDR3: TGTGCCACCAGACTAGCGGGGAATGCCCAAGAGACCCAGTACTTC.

V is TRBV13 and J is TRBJ2-7, with 9 bases lining up with TRBD1. J was trimmed by 2 bases and V by 5 bases; bases with no gene match: 4. Germline CDR1 PRHDT, CDR2 FYEKMQ (reference sequence). This CDR3 region has 14 residues. CDR3 in amino acids: CASSLGQGAYEQYF. The CDR3 nucleotides are TGTGCCAGCAGCCTGGGACAGGGTGCCTACGAGCAGTACTTC.

This clonotype was counted between two and nine times. This chain uses TRBV29-1 with TRBJ1-2; weak D call: TRBD1 (6 bases). V lost 6 bases and J lost 6, with 14 bases in between. The V gene's germline CDR1 is SQVTM and CDR2 ANQGSEA. The CDR3 totals 12 residues. The CDR3 reads CSVNRVLNGYTF. The CDR3 nucleotides read TGCAGCGTCAACAGGGTTCTCAATGGCTACACCTTC.

This clonotype appeared many times. The chain carries TRBV7-3 and TRBJ2-5, with D possibly TRBD2 on 6 matching bases. The CDR3 contains 13 residues. The germline V and J ends were trimmed by 5 bases and 5 bases, with 12 bases remaining between them. In germline, CDR1 is SGHTA, CDR2 FQGTGA. The chain's CDR3 is CASSPGAGETQYF. In DNA, the CDR3 is TGTGCCAGCAGCCCGGGCGCGGGGGAGACCCAGTACTTC.

This clonotype was recorded at least ten times. DNA for the CDR3: TGTGCCAGCAGCCAGGGGGGGGGCAGCATGGGCACTGAAGCTTTCTTT. Residues: CASSQGGGSMGTEAFF. The chain uses TRBV3-1 and TRBJ1-1; D is possibly TRBD1 (6 bases). V was cut by 3 bases and J by 4 bases, with 18 bases left in between. The CDR3 runs 16 residues. Germline V CDR1 and CDR2: LGHDT, YNNKEL (reference sequence).

The genes are TRBV5-1 and TRBJ1-1; 8 positions agree with TRBD1. Trimming at V came to 5 bases and at J to 2 bases, leaving 2 bases not matched to a gene. The CDR3 runs 13 residues. Germline V CDR1 and CDR2: SGHRS, YFSETQ. CDR3 amino acids: CASRDRDNTEAFF. In DNA, the CDR3 is TGCGCCAGCAGGGACAGGGATAACACTGAAGCTTTCTTT. The full variable domain, with the rest looked up from reference TRBV5-1 and TRBJ1-1, is KAGVTQTPRYLIKTRGQQVTLSCSPISGHRSVSWYQQTPGQGLQFLFEYFSETQRNKGNFPGRFSGRQFSNSRSEMNVSTLELGDSALYLCASRDRDNTEAFFGQGTRLTVV.

This clonotype has a count of ten or more. The genes are TRBV29-1 and TRBJ2-7; TRBD2 might be the D (5 bases). Looked up from germline, CDR1 is SQVTM and CDR2 is ANQGSEA. The CDR3 is 11 amino acids. The V and J ends lost 2 bases and 4 bases respectively, with 6 bases between them. The CDR3 DNA reads TGCAGCGTTGAAAGGGAGTACGAGCAGTACTTC. Protein sequence: CSVEREYEQYF.

This clonotype was seen many times. This rearrangement joins TRBV29-1 to TRBJ2-1; D is unclear. The CDR3 contains 13 residues. Trimming took 7 bases from V and 8 from J, leaving 18 bases between them. CDR1 and CDR2 (germline): SQVTM, ANQGSEA. The CDR3 protein is CSAHITLKDEQFF. For the CDR3, the DNA is TGCAGCGCACACATAACGCTAAAAGATGAGCAGTTCTTC.

As for this clonotype: Just one base apart from a much larger clone, this may be a read error. The chain has TRBV27 and TRBJ1-1, with TRBD1 as a possible D gene (5 bases). V was clipped by 8 bases and J by 5 bases, with 24 bases between them. CDR3 length equals 16 residues. Germline CDR1 MNHEY, CDR2 SMNVEV (reference sequence). In DNA form, the CDR3 reads TGTGCCAGCCAACCGACAGTGGGCAACCTGGGGACTGAAGCTTTCTTT. Encoded protein: CASQPTVGNLGTEAFF.

J is TRBJ2-7 and V is TRBV7-9, with a possible D match to TRBD2 (5 bases). The CDR3 is 14 residues long. The germline gives CDR1 SEHNR, CDR2 FQNEAQ (reference sequence). Trimming took 0 bases from V and 7 from J, leaving 13 bases between them. CDR3 sequence (DNA): TGTGCCAGCAGCTTAGCGTCGGGGTCGGGTGAGCAGTACTTC. Translating gives CASSLASGSGEQYF.

This clonotype has a count of ten or more. The chain employs TRBV5-1 and TRBJ2-7, with TRBD2 as a possible D gene (5 bases). Germline V CDR1 and CDR2: SGHRS, YFSETQ. Trimming removed 2 bases at V and 3 bases at J, with 15 bases between. The CDR3 consists of 15 residues. CDR3 sequence (DNA): TGCGCCAGCAGCTTTGAGGGTCTGGGTGACTACGAGCAGTACTTC. As protein: CASSFEGLGDYEQYF.

This clonotype has at least ten counts. The chain employs TRBV6-2 or TRBV6-3 and TRBJ2-7; 7 bases fit TRBD1. CDR1 is MNHEY, CDR2 SVGEGT, per germline. V shed 8 bases and J 2 bases; nucleotides not matched to a gene: 3. CDR3 length: 12 amino acids. As DNA, the CDR3 is TGTGCCAGCCGGACAGGAACCTACGAGCAGTACTTC. Translated: CASRTGTYEQYF.

At least ten counts were recorded for this clonotype. The chain carries TRBV2 and TRBJ2-7; tentatively, D is TRBD2 (6 bases). Trimming removed 6 bases at V and 2 bases at J, with 20 bases between. The germline V gene encodes CDR1 SNHLY and CDR2 FYNNEI. The CDR3 consists of 16 residues. CDR3 region: CASRRPTAGTTYEQYF. CDR3 in DNA: TGTGCCAGCAGACGCCCCACGGCGGGGACCACCTACGAGCAGTACTTC.

The rearrangement uses TRBV27 and TRBJ2-3; 8 positions match TRBD1. CDR3 length equals 14 residues. Germline V gene lookup returns CDR1 MNHEY and CDR2 SMNVEV (reference sequence). Unmatched junction bases numbered 9, after V lost 5 bases and J lost 8 bases. The CDR3 loop reads CASSPDRGSTTQYF. The CDR3 DNA sequence: TGTGCCAGCAGTCCAGACAGGGGATCGACTACGCAGTATTTT.

This clonotype was observed many times. V usage is TRBV5-1 and J usage is TRBJ1-1; 8 nucleotides align to TRBD1. Trimming removed 4 bases from V and 1 base from J; junction bases left unmatched: 3. This CDR3 is built from 14 residues. Germline lookup yields CDR1 SGHRS and CDR2 YFSETQ. The CDR3 sequence is CASSGGTGNTEAFF. The DNA for the CDR3 is TGCGCCAGCAGCGGCGGGACAGGGAACACTGAAGCTTTCTTT. The full variable domain, its missing parts supplied by reference TRBV5-1 and TRBJ1-1, is KAGVTQTPRYLIKTRGQQVTLSCSPISGHRSVSWYQQTPGQGLQFLFEYFSETQRNKGNFPGRFSGRQFSNSRSEMNVSTLELGDSALYLCASSGGTGNTEAFFGQGTRLTVV.

The chain joins TRBV12-5 to TRBJ1-5; D ambiguous. This CDR3 spans 14 amino acids. Germline CDR1 reads LGHNT; CDR2 reads FRNRAP. V shed 5 bases and J shed 3 bases, with 11 bases lying between them. CDR3 bases: TGTGCTAGTGGTCCCGACTTCATCAATCAGCCCCAGCATTTT. It encodes CASGPDFINQPQHF.

This clonotype appeared many times. The CDR3 DNA reads as TGTGCCATCAGTGGGCAGGGGGCGCGGACTAATGAAAAACTGTTTTTT. Protein product: CAISGQGARTNEKLFF. The gene calls are TRBV10-3 and TRBJ1-4, with TRBD1 matching 8 bases. The germline CDR1 and CDR2 sequences are ENHRY and SYGVKD. After removal of 4 bases from V and 2 bases from J, the junction contained 6 bases not matched to a gene. This CDR3 comprises 16 residues.